This TCR beta chain was sequenced during a study of regulatory T cells in long-lasting Graves disease. In its sample, this clonotype was seen a few times. Sequencing libraries for TCR beta were prepared with iRepertoire HTBI primers and Arm-PCR of CDR3 regions. TCRdb used MiXCR to reprocess the multiplex PCR reads, holding one entry per CDR3 protein. The table lists roughly 500,000 distinct CDR3 sequences, about 14% of them singletons. Time point noted: newly diagnosed GD, antithyroid drugs for less than 3 months. RNA from PBMCs was the source of the TCR library. A peripheral blood sample, approximately 10 milliliters in volume, was drawn into EDTA tubes. This same sample was also taken into another study, of T cells in Graves' hyperthyroidism and ophthalmopathy.

The clonotype originates from a woman aged 45-60 years with Graves disease. The sample here was peripheral blood mononuclear cells (PBMCs), taken at new diagnosis, from a patient treated with antithyroid drugs.

DNA for the CDR3: TGTGCCTGGTTCGTGGAGACGAACACCGGGGAGCTGTTTTTT. Protein sequence: CAWFVETNTGELFF. This sequence joins TRBV30 and TRBJ2-2; no clear D. The germline V and J ends were trimmed by 5 bases and 0 bases, with 10 bases remaining between them. The CDR3 spans 14 residues. Germline-derived CDR1 and CDR2 are GTSNPN and SVGIG (reference sequence).